A single T cell receptor beta chain is shown here with its context. Germline V lookup: CDR1 MNHEY, CDR2 SMNVEV (reference sequence). This CDR3 has 13 amino acids. V lost 10 bases to trimming and J lost 9 bases, with 19 bases between them. This sample is drawn from a study of blood T cell repertoires in COVID-19. Generated by immunoSEQ multiplex PCR, the TCRdb table keeps only in-frame clones and is missing some. The sample holds about 88,000 clones, about nine tenths seen once. The chain links TRBV27 to TRBJ2-1, with D tentatively TRBD2 (5 bases). Sequenced material: peripheral blood. This sequence was found in a man between 18 and 35 years old with COVID-19, enrolled during active disease. CDR3 in DNA: TGTGCCACAGGAACTAGTTTTAACGGTGAGCAGTTCTTC. As protein: CATGTSFNGEQFF.